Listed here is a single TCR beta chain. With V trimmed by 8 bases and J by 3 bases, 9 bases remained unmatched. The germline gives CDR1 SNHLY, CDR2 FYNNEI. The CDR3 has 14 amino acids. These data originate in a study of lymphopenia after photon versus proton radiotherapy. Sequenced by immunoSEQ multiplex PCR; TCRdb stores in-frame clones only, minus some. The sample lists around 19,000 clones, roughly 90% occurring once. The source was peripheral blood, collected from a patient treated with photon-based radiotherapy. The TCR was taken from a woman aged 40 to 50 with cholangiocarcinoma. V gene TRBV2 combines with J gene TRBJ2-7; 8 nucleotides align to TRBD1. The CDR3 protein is CASHGQGKFYEQYF. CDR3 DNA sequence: TGTGCCAGCCATGGACAGGGCAAATTCTACGAGCAGTACTTC.